A selection of T cell receptor beta chains follows, all from one sample in a study of blood T cell repertoires in COVID-19. Data came from immunoSEQ multiplex PCR; TCRdb stores just in-frame clones and leaves some out. The table has roughly 350,000 clones, under 95% seen once. Sequences were obtained from peripheral blood. The receptors come from a woman under 30 who had recovered from COVID-19. The CDR3 runs from the conserved cysteine through the conserved F or W. D genes are given only for firm matches.

v_call: TRBV24-1
d_call: TRBD1
j_call: TRBJ2-2
cdr3_aa: CATSDTGTGNTGELFF
cdr3_nt: TGTGCCACCAGTGACACCGGGACAGGAAACACCGGGGAGCTGTTTTTT

v_call: TRBV24-1
d_call: NA
j_call: TRBJ2-1
cdr3_aa: CATSDLHSGEQFF
cdr3_nt: TGTGCCACCAGTGATTTGCACTCAGGTGAGCAGTTCTTC

v_call: TRBV27
d_call: TRBD1
j_call: TRBJ1-1
cdr3_aa: CASSSPWTGGRNTEAFF
cdr3_nt: TGTGCCAGCAGTTCCCCCTGGACAGGGGGGAGGAACACTGAAGCTTTCTTT

v_call: TRBV4-1
d_call: TRBD1
j_call: TRBJ2-6
cdr3_aa: CASSPGTGAGGANVLTF
cdr3_nt: TGCGCCAGCAGCCCTGGGACAGGGGCTGGAGGGGCCAACGTCCTGACTTTC

v_call: TRBV7-8
d_call: NA
j_call: TRBJ1-5
cdr3_aa: CASSLGFQGGFQPQHF
cdr3_nt: TGTGCCAGCAGCTTAGGGTTCCAGGGAGGTTTCCAGCCCCAGCATTTT

v_call: TRBV11-2
d_call: TRBD1
j_call: TRBJ1-6
cdr3_aa: CASSLERQGNSPLHF
cdr3_nt: TGTGCCAGCAGCTTAGAAAGACAGGGAAACTCACCCCTCCACTTT

v_call: TRBV6-2/TRBV6-3
d_call: TRBD2
j_call: TRBJ2-3
cdr3_aa: CASSSGTSGTDTQYF
cdr3_nt: TGTGCCAGCAGTAGCGGGACTAGCGGCACAGATACGCAGTATTTT

v_call: TRBV5-4
d_call: NA
j_call: TRBJ2-1
cdr3_aa: CASRTRLDVDEQFF
cdr3_nt: TGTGCCAGCAGAACTAGATTGGACGTCGATGAGCAGTTCTTC

v_call: TRBV29-1
d_call: NA
j_call: TRBJ1-1
cdr3_aa: CSVVGLVGHTNTEAFF
cdr3_nt: TGCAGCGTTGTAGGTTTAGTTGGACACACGAACACTGAAGCTTTCTTT

v_call: TRBV3-1/TRBV3-2
d_call: NA
j_call: TRBJ1-3
cdr3_aa: CASSQVPRGNTIYF
cdr3_nt: TGTGCCAGCAGCCAAGTTCCCCGTGGAAACACCATATATTTT

v_call: TRBV20-1
d_call: TRBD2
j_call: TRBJ2-1
cdr3_aa: CSASSPSGGYNEQFF
cdr3_nt: TGCAGTGCTAGTTCCCCTAGCGGGGGCTACAATGAGCAGTTCTTC

v_call: TRBV24-1
d_call: TRBD1
j_call: TRBJ1-5
cdr3_aa: CATSDPGTGGFQPQHF
cdr3_nt: TGTGCCACCAGTGACCCTGGGACAGGGGGCTTTCAGCCCCAGCATTTT

v_call: TRBV5-1
d_call: TRBD1
j_call: TRBJ1-3
cdr3_aa: CASSSGTGAGNTIYF
cdr3_nt: TGCGCCAGCAGCTCAGGGACAGGGGCTGGAAACACCATATATTTT

v_call: TRBV7-2
d_call: NA
j_call: TRBJ2-1
cdr3_aa: CASSLPGTGGSYNEQFF
cdr3_nt: TGTGCCAGCAGCTTACCAGGCACCGGAGGCTCCTACAATGAGCAGTTCTTC

v_call: TRBV5-1
d_call: NA
j_call: TRBJ2-2
cdr3_aa: CASSLILANTGELFF
cdr3_nt: TGCGCCAGCAGCTTAATACTAGCGAACACCGGGGAGCTGTTTTTT

v_call: TRBV11-3
d_call: TRBD2
j_call: TRBJ2-3
cdr3_aa: CASSMGLAGEGTDTQYF
cdr3_nt: TGTGCCAGCAGCATGGGACTAGCGGGAGAAGGGACAGATACGCAGTATTTT

v_call: TRBV5-4
d_call: NA
j_call: TRBJ1-1
cdr3_aa: CASSLPGGGTEAFF
cdr3_nt: TGTGCCAGCAGCTTACCGGGGGGGGGCACTGAAGCTTTCTTT

v_call: TRBV5-5
d_call: TRBD1
j_call: TRBJ1-5
cdr3_aa: CASSSETGLGQPQHF
cdr3_nt: TGTGCCAGCAGCTCAGAGACAGGGCTCGGTCAGCCCCAGCATTTT

v_call: TRBV5-1
d_call: TRBD1
j_call: TRBJ2-2
cdr3_aa: CASSAVHTGQGYTGELFF
cdr3_nt: TGCGCCAGCAGCGCCGTTCATACGGGACAGGGCTACACCGGGGAGCTGTTTTTT

v_call: TRBV7-9
d_call: TRBD2
j_call: TRBJ2-1
cdr3_aa: CASSLGTSGSLYNEQFF
cdr3_nt: TGTGCCAGCAGCTTAGGGACTAGCGGGAGCCTCTACAATGAGCAGTTCTTC